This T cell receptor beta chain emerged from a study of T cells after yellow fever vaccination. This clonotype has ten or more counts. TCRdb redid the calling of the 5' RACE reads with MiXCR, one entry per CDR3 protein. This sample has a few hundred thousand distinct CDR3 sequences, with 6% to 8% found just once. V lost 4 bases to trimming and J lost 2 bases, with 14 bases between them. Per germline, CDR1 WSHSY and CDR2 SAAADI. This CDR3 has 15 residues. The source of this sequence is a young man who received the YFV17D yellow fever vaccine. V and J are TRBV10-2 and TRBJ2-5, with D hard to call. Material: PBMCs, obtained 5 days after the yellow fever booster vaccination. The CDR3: CASSGVVGIQETQYF. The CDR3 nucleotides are TGCGCCAGCAGTGGCGTGGTCGGAATACAAGAGACCCAGTACTTC.